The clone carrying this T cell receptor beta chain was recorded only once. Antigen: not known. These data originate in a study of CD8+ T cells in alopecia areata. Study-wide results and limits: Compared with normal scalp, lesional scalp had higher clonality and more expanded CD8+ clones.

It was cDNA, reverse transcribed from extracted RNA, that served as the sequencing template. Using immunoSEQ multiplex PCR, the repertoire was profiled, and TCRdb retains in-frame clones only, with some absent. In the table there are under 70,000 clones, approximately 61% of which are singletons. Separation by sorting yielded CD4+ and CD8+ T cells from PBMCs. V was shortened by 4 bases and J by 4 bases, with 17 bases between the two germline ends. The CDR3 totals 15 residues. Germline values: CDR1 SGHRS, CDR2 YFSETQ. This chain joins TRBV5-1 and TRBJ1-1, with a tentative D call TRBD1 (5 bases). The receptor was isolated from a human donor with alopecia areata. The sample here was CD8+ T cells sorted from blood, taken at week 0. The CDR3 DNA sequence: TGCGCCAGCAGCCTAGAGTTATTAGGGGCCACTGAAGCTTTCTTT. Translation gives CASSLELLGATEAFF.